This T cell receptor beta chain comes out of a study of OX40 agonist ivuxolimab in advanced cancers. Study information: Ivuxolimab doses were 0.01, 0.1, 0.3, 1.5, 3 or 10 mg/kg every 2 weeks.

The table came from immunoSEQ multiplex PCR; TCRdb's copy has only in-frame clones and leaves some out. This table holds about 51,000 clones, 88% found once. Trimming pared 1 base from V and 7 bases from J, leaving 20 bases between. This CDR3 comprises 17 residues. The germline gives CDR1 SNHLY, CDR2 FYNNEI. The V gene is TRBV2, the J gene TRBJ1-5; tentative D call: TRBD1 (5 bases). This receptor was taken from an adult with an advanced solid tumor such as melanoma, head and neck, liver or kidney cancer. The source was CD4+ or CD8+ T cells sorted from blood, collected in a trial of the OX40 agonist ivuxolimab. Written as DNA, the CDR3 is TGTGCCAGCAGTGAAGGCCGGGGCGTGAGGGGTTACCAGCCCCAGCATTTT. This translates into CASSEGRGVRGYQPQHF.